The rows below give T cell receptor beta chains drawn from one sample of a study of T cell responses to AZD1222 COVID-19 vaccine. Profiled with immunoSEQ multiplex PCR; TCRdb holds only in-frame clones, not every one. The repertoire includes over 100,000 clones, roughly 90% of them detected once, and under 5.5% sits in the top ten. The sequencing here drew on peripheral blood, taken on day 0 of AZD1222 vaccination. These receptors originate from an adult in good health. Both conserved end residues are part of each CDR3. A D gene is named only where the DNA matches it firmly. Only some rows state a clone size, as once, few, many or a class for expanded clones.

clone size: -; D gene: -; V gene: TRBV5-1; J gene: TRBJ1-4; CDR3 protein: CASRPILPGHGTATNEKLFF; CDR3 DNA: TGCGCCAGCAGGCCAATCCTACCGGGACACGGAACAGCAACTAATGAAAAACTGTTTTTT
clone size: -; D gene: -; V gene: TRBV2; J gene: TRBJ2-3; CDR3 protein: CASRGGGAPDTQYF; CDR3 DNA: TGTGCCAGCAGGGGCGGGGGCGCCCCAGATACGCAGTATTTT
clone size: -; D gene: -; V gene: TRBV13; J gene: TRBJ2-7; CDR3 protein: CASRGTADSYEQYF; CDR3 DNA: TGTGCCAGCAGAGGGACGGCGGACTCCTACGAGCAGTACTTC
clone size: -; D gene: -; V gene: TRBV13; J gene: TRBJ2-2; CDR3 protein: CASSHPGSGELFF; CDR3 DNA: TGTGCCAGCAGCCACCCGGGGTCCGGGGAGCTGTTTTTT
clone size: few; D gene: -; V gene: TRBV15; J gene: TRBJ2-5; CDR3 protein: CATSRKGGGYQETQYF; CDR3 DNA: TGTGCCACCAGCAGGAAGGGCGGGGGCTACCAAGAGACCCAGTACTTC
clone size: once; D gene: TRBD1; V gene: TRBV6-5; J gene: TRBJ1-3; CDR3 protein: CASSYAPPGQGERRYF; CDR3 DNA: TGTGCCAGCAGTTATGCTCCACCGGGACAGGGGGAAAGAAGATATTTT
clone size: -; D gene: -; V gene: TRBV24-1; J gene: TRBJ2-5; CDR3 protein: CATSDWAEITETQYF; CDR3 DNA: TGTGCCACCAGTGATTGGGCTGAGATCACGGAGACCCAGTACTTC
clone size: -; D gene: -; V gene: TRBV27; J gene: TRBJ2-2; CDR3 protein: CASSRVVVQTGELFF; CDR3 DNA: TGTGCCAGCTCTCGGGTCGTAGTGCAGACCGGGGAGCTGTTTTTT
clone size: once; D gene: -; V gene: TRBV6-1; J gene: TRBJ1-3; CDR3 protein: CASSEMTGAGNTIYF; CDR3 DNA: TGTGCCAGCAGTGAAATGACAGGTGCTGGAAACACCATATATTTT
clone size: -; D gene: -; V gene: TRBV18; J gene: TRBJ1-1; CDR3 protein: CASSATKNTEAFF; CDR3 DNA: TGTGCCAGCTCAGCAACAAAGAACACTGAAGCTTTCTTT
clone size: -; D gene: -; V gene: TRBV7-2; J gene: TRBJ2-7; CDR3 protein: CASSLAVLQSSYEQYF; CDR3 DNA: TGTGCCAGCAGCTTAGCGGTACTACAGAGCTCCTACGAGCAGTACTTC
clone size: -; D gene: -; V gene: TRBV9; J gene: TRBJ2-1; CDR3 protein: CASSVGSSYNEQFF; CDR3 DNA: TGTGCCAGCAGCGTAGGGTCCTCCTACAATGAGCAGTTCTTC
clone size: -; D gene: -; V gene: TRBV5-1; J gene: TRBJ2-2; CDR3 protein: CASSFWAVGTGELFF; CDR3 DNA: TGCGCCAGCAGCTTCTGGGCAGTTGGCACCGGGGAGCTGTTTTTT
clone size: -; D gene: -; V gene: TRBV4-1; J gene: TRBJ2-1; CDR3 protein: CASSPRDTSSYNEQFF; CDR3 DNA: TGCGCCAGCAGCCCCCGGGACACGAGCTCCTACAATGAGCAGTTCTTC
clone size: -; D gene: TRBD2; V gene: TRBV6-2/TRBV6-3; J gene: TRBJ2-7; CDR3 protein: CASSRSGGALNEQYF; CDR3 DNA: TGTGCCAGCAGTCGTAGCGGGGGGGCTCTCAACGAGCAGTACTTC
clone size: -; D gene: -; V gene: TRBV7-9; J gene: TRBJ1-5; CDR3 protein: CASSLSSSNQPQHF; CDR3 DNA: TGTGCCAGCAGCTTATCGAGTAGCAATCAGCCCCAGCATTTT
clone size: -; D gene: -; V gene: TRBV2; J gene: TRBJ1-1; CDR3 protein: CASSVGHQNTEAFF; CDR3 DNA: TGTGCCAGCAGCGTAGGGCACCAGAACACTGAAGCTTTCTTT
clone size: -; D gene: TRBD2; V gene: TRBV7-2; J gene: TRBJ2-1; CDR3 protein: CASTSRSGGSNEQFF; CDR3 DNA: TGTGCCAGCACTTCGCGCAGCGGGGGGTCCAATGAGCAGTTCTTC
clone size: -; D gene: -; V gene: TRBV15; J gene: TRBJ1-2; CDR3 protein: CATSGGASTNYGYTF; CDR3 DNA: TGTGCCACCAGCGGGGGGGCATCTACTAACTATGGCTACACCTTC
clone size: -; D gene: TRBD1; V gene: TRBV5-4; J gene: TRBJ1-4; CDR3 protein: CASSSDRGRAGEKLFF; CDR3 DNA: TGTGCCAGCAGCTCGGACAGGGGCCGCGCGGGGGAAAAACTGTTTTTT
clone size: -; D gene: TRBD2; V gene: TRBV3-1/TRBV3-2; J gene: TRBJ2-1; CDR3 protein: CASSRSTSPSYNEQFF; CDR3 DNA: TGTGCCAGCAGCCGATCGACTAGCCCTTCCTACAATGAGCAGTTCTTC
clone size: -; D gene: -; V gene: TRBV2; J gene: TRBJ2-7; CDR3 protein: CASSGPGLAYEQYF; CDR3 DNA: TGTGCCAGCAGTGGGCCAGGGCTAGCCTACGAGCAGTACTTC
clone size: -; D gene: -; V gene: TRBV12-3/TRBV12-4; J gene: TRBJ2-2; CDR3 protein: CASRPDAGGELFF; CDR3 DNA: TGTGCCAGCAGGCCAGACGCGGGCGGGGAGCTGTTTTTT
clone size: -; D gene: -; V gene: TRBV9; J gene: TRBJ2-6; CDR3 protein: CASSYEGAGANVLTF; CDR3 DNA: TGTGCCAGCAGCTACGAAGGGGCAGGGGCCAACGTCCTGACTTTC
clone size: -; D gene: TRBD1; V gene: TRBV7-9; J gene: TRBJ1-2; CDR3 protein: CASSPRTGDNYGYTF; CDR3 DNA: TGTGCCAGCAGCCCCCGGACAGGGGATAACTATGGCTACACCTTC
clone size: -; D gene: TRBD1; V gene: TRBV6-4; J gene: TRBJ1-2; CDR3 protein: CASSAGTGDYGYTF; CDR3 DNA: TGTGCCAGCAGTGCCGGGACAGGGGACTATGGCTACACCTTC
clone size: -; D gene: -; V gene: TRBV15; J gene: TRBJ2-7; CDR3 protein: CATSRDALYEQYF; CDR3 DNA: TGTGCCACCAGCAGAGATGCCCTTTACGAGCAGTACTTC
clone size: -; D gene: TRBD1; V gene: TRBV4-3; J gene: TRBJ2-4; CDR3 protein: CASSQETGLTGQAKNIQYF; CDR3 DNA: TGCGCCAGCAGCCAAGAAACGGGATTGACAGGGCAAGCCAAAAACATTCAGTACTTC
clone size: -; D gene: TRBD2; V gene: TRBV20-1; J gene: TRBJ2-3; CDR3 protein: CSASRLADLMNTQYF; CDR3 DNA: TGCAGTGCTAGTAGGCTAGCGGACCTCATGAATACGCAGTATTTT
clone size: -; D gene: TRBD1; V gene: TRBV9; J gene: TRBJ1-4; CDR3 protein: CASSVGTGYNEKLFF; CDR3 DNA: TGTGCCAGCAGCGTCGGGACAGGCTATAATGAAAAACTGTTTTTT
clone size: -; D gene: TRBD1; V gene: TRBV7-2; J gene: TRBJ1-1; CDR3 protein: CASSGSRDSASNTEAFF; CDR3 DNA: TGTGCCAGCAGCGGGTCCCGGGACAGCGCATCAAACACTGAAGCTTTCTTT
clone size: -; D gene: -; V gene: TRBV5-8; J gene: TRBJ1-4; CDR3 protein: CASSRGSATNEKLFF; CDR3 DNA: TGTGCCAGCAGCCGAGGGTCTGCAACTAATGAAAAACTGTTTTTT
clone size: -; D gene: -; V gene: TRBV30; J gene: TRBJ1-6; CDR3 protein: CAWSVGGLGSPLHF; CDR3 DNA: TGTGCCTGGAGTGTCGGGGGGCTTGGCTCACCCCTCCACTTT
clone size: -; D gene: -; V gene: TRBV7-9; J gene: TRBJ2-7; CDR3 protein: CASSLAPAAGLEQYF; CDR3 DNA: TGTGCCAGCAGCTTAGCACCAGCTGCCGGGTTGGAGCAGTACTTC
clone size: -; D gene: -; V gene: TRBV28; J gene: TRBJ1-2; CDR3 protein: CASSEVLYGYTF; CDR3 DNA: TGTGCCAGCAGTGAAGTTCTCTATGGCTACACCTTC
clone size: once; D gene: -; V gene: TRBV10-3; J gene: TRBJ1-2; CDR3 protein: CAISPVGNPNYGYTF; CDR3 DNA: TGTGCCATCAGCCCCGTGGGGAATCCGAACTATGGCTACACCTTC
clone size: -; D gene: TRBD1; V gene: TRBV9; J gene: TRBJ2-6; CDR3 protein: CASSADLDRPLTGANVLTF; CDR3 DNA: TGTGCCAGCAGCGCGGACCTGGACAGGCCACTGACTGGGGCCAACGTCCTGACTTTC
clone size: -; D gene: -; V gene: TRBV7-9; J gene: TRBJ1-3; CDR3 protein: CASSLYQGGNTIYF; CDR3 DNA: TGTGCCAGCAGCTTATACCAGGGAGGAAACACCATATATTTT
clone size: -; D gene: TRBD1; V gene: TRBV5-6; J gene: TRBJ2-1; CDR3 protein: CASSRRDRGWYNEQFF; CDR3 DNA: TGTGCCAGCAGCCGACGGGACAGGGGGTGGTACAATGAGCAGTTCTTC
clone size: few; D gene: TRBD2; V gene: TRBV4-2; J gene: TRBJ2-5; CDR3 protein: CASSHGSLTSGLGETQYF; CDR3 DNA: TGTGCCAGCAGCCATGGCAGTCTGACTAGCGGACTAGGTGAGACCCAGTACTTC